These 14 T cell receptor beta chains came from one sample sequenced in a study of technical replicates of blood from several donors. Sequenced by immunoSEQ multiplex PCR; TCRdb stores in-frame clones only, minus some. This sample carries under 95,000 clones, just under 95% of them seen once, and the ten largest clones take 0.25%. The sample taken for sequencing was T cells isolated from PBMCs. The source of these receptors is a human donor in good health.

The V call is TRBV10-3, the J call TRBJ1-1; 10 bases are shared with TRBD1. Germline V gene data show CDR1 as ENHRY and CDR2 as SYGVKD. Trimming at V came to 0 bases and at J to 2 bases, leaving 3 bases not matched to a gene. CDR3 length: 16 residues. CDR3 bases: TGTGCCATCAGTGAGTCAGGGACAGGGGTCAACACTGAAGCTTTCTTT. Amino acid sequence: CAISESGTGVNTEAFF.

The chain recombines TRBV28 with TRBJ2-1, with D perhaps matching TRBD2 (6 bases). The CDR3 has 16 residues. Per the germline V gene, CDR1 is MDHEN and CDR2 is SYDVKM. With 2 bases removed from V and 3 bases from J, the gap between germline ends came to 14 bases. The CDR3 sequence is CASSLSGGPNYNEQFF. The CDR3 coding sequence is TGTGCCAGCAGTTTAAGTGGAGGGCCAAACTACAATGAGCAGTTCTTC.

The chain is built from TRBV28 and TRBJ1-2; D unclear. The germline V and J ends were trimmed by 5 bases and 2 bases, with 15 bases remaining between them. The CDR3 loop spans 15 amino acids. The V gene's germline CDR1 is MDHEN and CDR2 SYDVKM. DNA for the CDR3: TGTGCCAGCAGTCCCCTTGGGGAGGAGAACTATGGCTACACCTTC. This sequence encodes CASSPLGEENYGYTF.

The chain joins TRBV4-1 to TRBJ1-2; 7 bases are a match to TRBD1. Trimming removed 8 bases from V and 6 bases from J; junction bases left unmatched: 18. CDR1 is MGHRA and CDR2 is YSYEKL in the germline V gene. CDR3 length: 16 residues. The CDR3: CASLPKARGISNGYTF. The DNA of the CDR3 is TGCGCCAGCCTACCAAAGGCCAGGGGGATCTCGAATGGCTACACCTTC.

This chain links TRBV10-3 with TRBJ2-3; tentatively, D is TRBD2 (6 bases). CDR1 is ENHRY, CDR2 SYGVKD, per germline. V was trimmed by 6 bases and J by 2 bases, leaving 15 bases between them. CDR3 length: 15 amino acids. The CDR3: CAISKSREYTDTQYF. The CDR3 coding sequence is TGTGCCATCAGCAAATCGCGGGAATACACAGATACGCAGTATTTT.

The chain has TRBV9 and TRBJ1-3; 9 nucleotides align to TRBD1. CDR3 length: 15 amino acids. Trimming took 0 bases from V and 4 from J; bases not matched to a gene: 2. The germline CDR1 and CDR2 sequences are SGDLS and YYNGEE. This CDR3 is CASSVGTGVGNTIYF. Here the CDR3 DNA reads TGTGCCAGCAGCGTAGGGACAGGGGTCGGAAACACCATATATTTT.

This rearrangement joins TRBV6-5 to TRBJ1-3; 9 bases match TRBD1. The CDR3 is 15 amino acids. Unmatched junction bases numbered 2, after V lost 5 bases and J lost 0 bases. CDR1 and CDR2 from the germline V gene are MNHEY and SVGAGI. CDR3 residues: CASSTGGSSGNTIYF. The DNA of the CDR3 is TGTGCCAGCAGTACAGGGGGCAGCTCTGGAAACACCATATATTTT.

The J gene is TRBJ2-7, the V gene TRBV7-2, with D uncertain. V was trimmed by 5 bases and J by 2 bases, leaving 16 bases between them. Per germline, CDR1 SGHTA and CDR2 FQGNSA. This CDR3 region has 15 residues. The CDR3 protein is CASSPTGGGTYEQYF. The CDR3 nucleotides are TGTGCCAGCAGCCCGACCGGCGGTGGCACCTACGAGCAGTACTTC.

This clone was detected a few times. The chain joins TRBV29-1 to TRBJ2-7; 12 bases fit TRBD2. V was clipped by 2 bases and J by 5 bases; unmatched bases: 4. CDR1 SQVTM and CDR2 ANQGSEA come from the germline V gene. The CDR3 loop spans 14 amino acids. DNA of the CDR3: TGCAGCGTTGAATTCTCTAGCGGGGGGGACGAGCAGTACTTC. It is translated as CSVEFSSGGDEQYF.

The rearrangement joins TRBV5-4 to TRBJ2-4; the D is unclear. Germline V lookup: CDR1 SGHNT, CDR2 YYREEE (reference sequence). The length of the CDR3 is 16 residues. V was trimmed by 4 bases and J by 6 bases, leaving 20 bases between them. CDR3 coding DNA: TGTGCCAGCAGCCGCTGGATTGGCGGTCGATCAAACATTCAGTACTTC. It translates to CASSRWIGGRSNIQYF. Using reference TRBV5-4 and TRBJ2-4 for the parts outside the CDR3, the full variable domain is ETGVTQSPTHLIKTRGQQVTLRCSSQSGHNTVSWYQQALGQGPQFIFQYYREEENGRGNFPPRFSGLQFPNYSSELNVNALELDDSALYLCASSRWIGGRSNIQYFGAGTRLSVL.

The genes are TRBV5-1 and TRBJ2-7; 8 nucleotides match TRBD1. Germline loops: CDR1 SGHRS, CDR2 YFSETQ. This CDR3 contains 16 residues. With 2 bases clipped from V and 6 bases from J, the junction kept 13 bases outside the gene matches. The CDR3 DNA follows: TGCGCCAGCAGCTTCTTAGGACAGGGAAAGTTAGGCGAGCAGTACTTC. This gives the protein CASSFLGQGKLGEQYF.

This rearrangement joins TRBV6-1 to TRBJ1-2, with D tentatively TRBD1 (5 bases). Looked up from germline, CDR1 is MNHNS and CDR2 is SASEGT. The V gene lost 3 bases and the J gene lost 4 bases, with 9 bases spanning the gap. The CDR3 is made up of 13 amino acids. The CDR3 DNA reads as TGTGCCAGCAGTGACGGCCAGGGCTATGGCTACACCTTC. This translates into CASSDGQGYGYTF.

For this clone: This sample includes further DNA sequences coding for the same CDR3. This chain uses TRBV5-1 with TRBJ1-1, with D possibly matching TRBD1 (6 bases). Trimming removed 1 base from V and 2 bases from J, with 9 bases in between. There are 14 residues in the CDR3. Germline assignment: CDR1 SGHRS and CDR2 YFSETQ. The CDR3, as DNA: TGCGCCAGCAGCTTGACAGGGACCAACACTGAAGCTTTCTTT. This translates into CASSLTGTNTEAFF.

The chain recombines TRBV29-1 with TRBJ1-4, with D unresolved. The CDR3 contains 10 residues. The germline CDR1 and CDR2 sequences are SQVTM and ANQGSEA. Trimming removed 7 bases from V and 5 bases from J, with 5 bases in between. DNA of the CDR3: TGCAGCGCCCTGAATGAAAAACTGTTTTTT. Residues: CSALNEKLFF.